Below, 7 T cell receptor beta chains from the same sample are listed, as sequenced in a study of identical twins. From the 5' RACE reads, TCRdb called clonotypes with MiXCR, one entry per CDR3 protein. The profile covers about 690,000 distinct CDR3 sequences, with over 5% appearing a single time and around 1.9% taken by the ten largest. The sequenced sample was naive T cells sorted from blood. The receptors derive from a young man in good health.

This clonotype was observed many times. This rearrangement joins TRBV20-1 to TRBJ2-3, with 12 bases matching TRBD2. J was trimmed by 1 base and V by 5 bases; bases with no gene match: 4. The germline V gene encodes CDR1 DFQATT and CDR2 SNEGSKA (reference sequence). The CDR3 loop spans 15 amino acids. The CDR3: CSAPGLAGRTDTQYF. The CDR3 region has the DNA TGCAGTGCTCCGGGACTAGCGGGTCGCACAGATACGCAGTATTTT.

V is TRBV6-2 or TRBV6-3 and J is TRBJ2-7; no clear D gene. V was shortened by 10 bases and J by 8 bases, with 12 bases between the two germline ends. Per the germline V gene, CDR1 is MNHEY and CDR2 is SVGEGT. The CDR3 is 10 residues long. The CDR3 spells CATSYPQQYF. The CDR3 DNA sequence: TGTGCCACCTCTTATCCCCAGCAGTACTTC.

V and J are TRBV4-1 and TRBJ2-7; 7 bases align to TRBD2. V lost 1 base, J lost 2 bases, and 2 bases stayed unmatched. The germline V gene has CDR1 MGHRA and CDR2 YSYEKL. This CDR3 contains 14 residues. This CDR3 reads CASSQGGGAYEQYV. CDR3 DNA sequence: TGCGCCAGCAGCCAAGGGGGGGGAGCCTACGAGCAGTACGTC.

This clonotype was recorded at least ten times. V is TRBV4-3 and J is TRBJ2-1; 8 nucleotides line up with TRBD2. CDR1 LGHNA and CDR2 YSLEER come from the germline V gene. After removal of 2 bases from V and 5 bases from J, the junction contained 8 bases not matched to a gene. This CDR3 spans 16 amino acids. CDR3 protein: CASSQIWSGSNNEQFF. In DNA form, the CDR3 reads TGCGCCAGCAGCCAAATTTGGAGCGGGAGTAACAATGAGCAGTTCTTC.

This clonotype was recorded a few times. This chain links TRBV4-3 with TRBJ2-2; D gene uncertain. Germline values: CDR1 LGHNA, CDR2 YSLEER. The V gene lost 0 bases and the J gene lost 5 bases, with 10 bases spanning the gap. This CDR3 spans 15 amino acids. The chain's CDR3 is CASSQDGRGTGELFF. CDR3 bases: TGCGCCAGCAGCCAAGATGGTCGAGGAACCGGGGAGCTGTTTTTT.

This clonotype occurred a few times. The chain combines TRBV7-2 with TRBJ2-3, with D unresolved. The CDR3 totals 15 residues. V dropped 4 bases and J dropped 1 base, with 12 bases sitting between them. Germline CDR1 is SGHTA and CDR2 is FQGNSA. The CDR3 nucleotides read TGTGCCAGCAGCTATAGAAAAGGCGGCACAGATACGCAGTATTTT. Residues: CASSYRKGGTDTQYF.

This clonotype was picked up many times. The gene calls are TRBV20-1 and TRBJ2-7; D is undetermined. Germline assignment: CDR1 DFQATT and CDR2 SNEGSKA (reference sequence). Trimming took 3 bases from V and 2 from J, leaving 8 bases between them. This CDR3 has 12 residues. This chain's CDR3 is CSASGTPYEQYF. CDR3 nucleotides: TGCAGTGCTAGCGGAACTCCCTACGAGCAGTACTTC.